This T cell receptor beta chain was documented in a study of T-cell reconstitution after alpha-beta-depleted transplantation in children. Ten or more counts support this clonotype. Unique molecular identifiers were used to barcode this TCRbeta library. Via MiXCR, TCRdb re-called the PCR reads, giving one row per CDR3 protein. The data contain under 300,000 distinct CDR3 sequences, 11% of them seen just once; the ten biggest clones take up around 22%. The CDR3 contains 15 residues. Trimming left V 0 bases short and J 5 bases short, with 17 bases between. Germline CDR1 DFQATT, CDR2 SNEGSKA (reference sequence).

The clonotype was recovered from a male patient aged 2-15 years who had a stem cell transplant for chronic granulomatous disease, so the T cells may come from the graft donor. Specimen: peripheral blood, collected 180 days after TCRalphabeta/CD19-depleted stem cell transplant. The chain employs TRBV20-1 and TRBJ2-7; maybe TRBD2 (6 bases). The DNA for the CDR3 is TGCAGTGCTAGAGATCGAATGGGACTTCAGAACGAGCAGTACTTC. Protein product: CSARDRMGLQNEQYF.